The 28 T cell receptor beta chains reported below all come from one sample, sequenced in a study of T cell responses to AZD1222 COVID-19 vaccine. The assay was immunoSEQ multiplex PCR, and TCRdb's table has in-frame clones only and misses some. Found here are 100,000 to 150,000 clones, roughly nine tenths of them singletons; the top ten hold roughly 1.6%. Source: peripheral blood, taken on day 0 of AZD1222 vaccination. All receptors come from an adult in good health.

The chain couples TRBV28 to TRBJ2-7, with D tentatively TRBD1 (5 bases). CDR1 MDHEN and CDR2 SYDVKM come from the germline V gene. Trimming removed 5 bases from V and 2 bases from J, with 16 bases in between. The CDR3 length is 15 residues. Written as DNA, the CDR3 is TGTGCCAGCAGTAGTTATGTGGGGCCCCCCTACGAGCAGTACTTC. It is translated as CASSSYVGPPYEQYF. Filled out from reference TRBV28 and TRBJ2-7, the complete variable domain reads DVKVTQSSRYLVKRTGEKVFLECVQDMDHENMFWYRQDPGLGLRLIYFSYDVKMKEKGDIPEGYSVSREKKERFSLILESASTNQTSMYLCASSSYVGPPYEQYFGPGTRLTVT.

This sequence joins TRBV2 and TRBJ2-7; D is undetermined. With 2 bases removed from V and 4 bases from J, the gap between germline ends came to 0 bases. The CDR3 spans 10 residues. Germline CDR1 and CDR2: SNHLY and FYNNEI. The CDR3 here is CASSEYEQYF. The CDR3 coding sequence is TGTGCCAGCAGTGAATACGAGCAGTACTTC. The full variable domain, in which reference TRBV2 and TRBJ2-7 provide the parts outside the CDR3, is EPEVTQTPSHQVTQMGQEVILRCVPISNHLYFYWYRQILGQKVEFLVSFYNNEISEKSEIFDDQFSVERPDGSNFTLKIRSTKLEDSAMYFCASSEYEQYFGPGTRLTVT.

The chain's CDR3 is CASSVAGGGPPGELFF. CDR3 DNA sequence: TGTGCCAGCAGCGTAGCCGGGGGAGGGCCCCCCGGGGAGCTGTTTTTT. The J gene is TRBJ2-2, the V gene TRBV9, with TRBD2 identical over 7 bases. This CDR3 comprises 16 residues. The ends lost 0 bases at V and 6 bases at J; junction bases unmatched: 8. In germline, CDR1 is SGDLS, CDR2 YYNGEE. The whole variable domain, remainder taken from reference TRBV9 and TRBJ2-2, is DSGVTQTPKHLITATGQRVTLRCSPRSGDLSVYWYQQSLDQGLQFLIQYYNGEERAKGNILERFSAQQFPDLHSELNLSSLELGDSALYFCASSVAGGGPPGELFFGEGSRLTVL.

The genes are TRBV11-3 and TRBJ2-7; D may be TRBD1 (5 bases). Trimming pared 5 bases from V and 7 bases from J, leaving 27 bases between. The CDR3 spans 17 residues. Germline-derived CDR1 and CDR2 are SGHNT and YENEEA. The DNA for the CDR3 is TGTGCCAGCAGCCCCACTATGACCTCCGCCAGGGTAGGAGAGCAGTACTTC. Its protein product is CASSPTMTSARVGEQYF.

The chain combines TRBV7-3 with TRBJ1-5, with 8 bases matching TRBD1. The CDR3 has 14 residues. The V gene end was trimmed by 5 bases and the J gene end by 2 bases; junction bases not matched to a gene: 2. Germline V lookup: CDR1 SGHTA, CDR2 FQGTGA. This chain's CDR3 is CASSPTGGNQPQHF. CDR3 DNA: TGTGCCAGCAGCCCGACAGGGGGCAATCAGCCCCAGCATTTT.

The chain uses TRBV19 and TRBJ2-7; 9 nucleotides align to TRBD2. J was trimmed by 3 bases and V by 3 bases; bases with no gene match: 9. CDR3 length: 16 residues. CDR1 and CDR2 (germline): LNHDA, SQIVND (reference sequence). CDR3 residues: CASSIGSGLANYEQYF. In nucleotides, the CDR3 is TGTGCCAGTAGTATTGGTTCGGGACTAGCTAACTACGAGCAGTACTTC. Full variable domain (remainder filled in from reference TRBV19 and TRBJ2-7): DGGITQSPKYLFRKEGQNVTLSCEQNLNHDAMYWYRQDPGQGLRLIYYSQIVNDFQKGDIAEGYSVSREKKESFPLTVTSAQKNPTAFYLCASSIGSGLANYEQYFGPGTRLTVT.

The rearrangement joins TRBV7-2 to TRBJ2-6; perhaps TRBD2 as D (6 bases). CDR1 is SGHTA, CDR2 FQGNSA, per germline. Trimming shortened V by 2 bases and J by 4 bases, and 12 bases separated the two germline ends. The CDR3 loop spans 16 amino acids. The CDR3, as DNA: TGTGCCAGCAGCTTAACGAGGGAGGCCGGGGCCAACGTCCTGACTTTC. This codes for CASSLTREAGANVLTF.

The CDR3 sequence is CASSYGTGANYGYTF. The CDR3 coding sequence is TGTGCCAGCAGTTATGGGACAGGGGCTAACTATGGCTACACCTTC. The chain links TRBV6-5 to TRBJ1-2; 10 bases agree with TRBD1. CDR1 is MNHEY, CDR2 SVGAGI, per germline. The CDR3 runs to 15 residues. V lost 3 bases to trimming and J lost 0 bases; unmatched junction nucleotides: 1.

This chain links TRBV29-1 with TRBJ2-2, with D maybe TRBD1 (5 bases). The CDR3 is 12 amino acids. Per the germline V gene, CDR1 is SQVTM and CDR2 is ANQGSEA. The V end was cut by 4 bases, the J end by 3 bases, with 6 bases between. The CDR3 protein is CSVVTDTGELFF. CDR3 DNA: TGCAGCGTTGTGACAGACACCGGGGAGCTGTTTTTT.

The sample holds a few counts of this clone. The chain uses TRBV28 and TRBJ2-7, with 8 bases fitting TRBD2. The CDR3 is 15 residues long. Per germline, CDR1 MDHEN and CDR2 SYDVKM. V was clipped by 5 bases and J by 6 bases; unmatched bases: 12. Here the CDR3 DNA reads TGTGCCAGCAGTCCCCAGCGGGAGTGGGGTAGCGAGCAGTACTTC. Translated, it gives CASSPQREWGSEQYF.

V is TRBV5-6 and J is TRBJ2-5, with no clear D. Trimming removed 4 bases from V and 4 bases from J, with 14 bases in between. The CDR3 has 14 residues. Germline CDR1 SGHDT, CDR2 YYEEEE. The DNA for the CDR3 is TGTGCCAGCAGCACTAACCCACTCCGAGAGACCCAGTACTTC. Encoded protein: CASSTNPLRETQYF.

This chain links TRBV4-3 with TRBJ1-2; D not certain. CDR1 and CDR2 from the germline V gene are LGHNA and YSLEER. CDR3 length: 15 residues. The germline V and J ends were trimmed by 0 bases and 3 bases, with 11 bases remaining between them. CDR3 in amino acids: CASSQDSGTDYGYTF. The CDR3 DNA is TGCGCCAGCAGCCAAGATTCGGGCACCGACTATGGCTACACCTTC.

This rearrangement joins TRBV7-2 to TRBJ2-3; D possibly uses TRBD1 or TRBD2 (6 bases each). This CDR3 comprises 16 residues. CDR1 and CDR2 (germline): SGHTA, FQGNSA. Trimming removed 1 base at V and 5 bases at J, with 16 bases between. The CDR3 reads CASSLVGSGGGDTQYF. DNA of the CDR3: TGTGCCAGCAGCTTAGTGGGTAGCGGAGGGGGAGATACGCAGTATTTT.

The rearrangement joins TRBV2 to TRBJ2-5; D remains unclear. The CDR3 contains 13 residues. Per the germline V gene, CDR1 is SNHLY and CDR2 is FYNNEI. V was cut by 2 bases and J by 5 bases, with 9 bases left in between. CDR3 sequence: CASSEYRKETQYF. The CDR3 nucleotides are TGTGCCAGCAGTGAATATAGAAAGGAGACCCAGTACTTC.

This clone was detected only once. The V and J genes are TRBV9 and TRBJ2-4; TRBD1 might be the D (5 bases). V lost 0 bases and J 13 bases, leaving 20 bases between the germline ends. From germline, CDR1 is SGDLS and CDR2 YYNGEE. This CDR3 region has 15 residues. The CDR3 nucleotides are TGTGCCAGCAGCGTAGACCCCGGCGGCAGGGCGAAGCAGTACTTC. This encodes CASSVDPGGRAKQYF.

This clone was recorded only once. The chain joins TRBV5-1 to TRBJ2-5; 8 bases match TRBD1. The CDR3 consists of 16 residues. The V gene end was trimmed by 0 bases and the J gene end by 5 bases; junction bases not matched to a gene: 9. In germline, CDR1 is SGHRS, CDR2 YFSETQ. CDR3 sequence reads: CASSLGNQGAGETQYF. The CDR3 nucleotides are TGCGCCAGCAGCTTGGGGAATCAGGGGGCCGGGGAGACCCAGTACTTC.

The chain carries TRBV11-2 and TRBJ1-1; no definite D call. The V gene's germline CDR1 is SGHAT and CDR2 FQNNGV. This CDR3 has 13 residues. Trimming took 6 bases from V and 5 from J, leaving 13 bases between them. CDR3 in DNA: TGTGCCAGCAGTACCCGGGGTGGTACTGAAGCTTTCTTT. It codes for CASSTRGGTEAFF.

The V and J genes are TRBV3-1 (or the pseudogene TRBV3-2) and TRBJ1-4; D remains unclear. Trimming shortened V by 6 bases and J by 2 bases, and 7 bases separated the two germline ends. The CDR3 consists of 13 residues. The germline CDR1 and CDR2 sequences are LGHDT and YNNKEL (reference sequence). CDR3 DNA sequence: TGTGCCAGCAGAAGTAAGACTAATGAAAAACTGTTTTTT. It specifies CASRSKTNEKLFF.

The chain couples TRBV10-1 to TRBJ2-2; 7 nucleotides align to TRBD1. V lost 0 bases to trimming and J lost 5 bases; unmatched junction nucleotides: 3. This CDR3 comprises 15 residues. Germline V gives CDR1 WNHNN, CDR2 SYGVQD (reference sequence). The CDR3 sequence: CASSESRQGTGELFF. The CDR3 bases are TGCGCCAGCAGTGAGTCAAGACAGGGTACCGGGGAGCTGTTTTTT.

The rearrangement joins TRBV4-1 to TRBJ1-5; weak D call: TRBD1 (6 bases). V shed 1 base and J shed 4 bases, with 17 bases lying between them. CDR3 length equals 17 residues. Germline assignment: CDR1 MGHRA and CDR2 YSYEKL. The DNA of the CDR3 is TGCGCCAGCAGCCAAGGAGGGGGGGGCCCACGGAATCAGCCCCAGCATTTT. Residues: CASSQGGGGPRNQPQHF.

The chain has TRBV30 and TRBJ1-5; the D gene is possibly TRBD1 (5 bases). CDR3 length: 12 amino acids. Looked up from germline, CDR1 is GTSNPN and CDR2 is SVGIG (reference sequence). V was pared by 5 bases and J by 5 bases, with 10 bases between. The CDR3 spells CAWGDGDQPQHF. In DNA form, the CDR3 reads TGTGCCTGGGGGGACGGTGATCAGCCCCAGCATTTT.

This clone was seen a few times. The chain combines TRBV6-1 with TRBJ1-2; D is possibly TRBD1 (5 bases). Germline lookup yields CDR1 MNHNS and CDR2 SASEGT. The CDR3 is 14 amino acids. Trimming pared 0 bases from V and 1 base from J, leaving 6 bases between. The CDR3 reads CASSEADINYGYTF. The CDR3 nucleotides read TGTGCCAGCAGTGAAGCGGACATTAACTATGGCTACACCTTC.

V and J are TRBV7-3 and TRBJ1-1, with D unresolved. The germline gives CDR1 SGHTA, CDR2 FQGTGA. The CDR3 is made up of 13 amino acids. With 3 bases removed from V and 1 base from J, the gap between germline ends came to 6 bases. In nucleotides, the CDR3 is TGTGCCAGCAGCTTTAACAGGAACACTGAAGCTTTCTTT. Encoded protein: CASSFNRNTEAFF.

This chain joins TRBV6-1 and TRBJ1-5; D perhaps matches TRBD1 (6 bases). The CDR3 has 15 amino acids. CDR1 is MNHNS, CDR2 SASEGT, per germline. V was clipped by 3 bases and J by 1 base, with 10 bases between them. CDR3 sequence reads: CASSDIGGSNQPQHF. The CDR3 region has the DNA TGTGCCAGCAGTGATATAGGGGGGAGCAATCAGCCCCAGCATTTT.

The chain combines TRBV3-1 (or the pseudogene TRBV3-2) with TRBJ1-3, with 7 positions matching TRBD1. The V gene's germline CDR1 is LGHDT and CDR2 YNNKEL (reference sequence). Losses at the gene ends were 4 bases for V and 4 bases for J; bases not matched to a gene: 7. This CDR3 has 15 residues. The CDR3 region is CASSPQTGSGNTIYF. CDR3 DNA sequence: TGTGCCAGCAGCCCCCAGACAGGGTCGGGAAACACCATATATTTT.

The chain employs TRBV11-2 and TRBJ2-7; no definite D call. Germline CDR1 reads SGHAT; CDR2 reads FQNNGV. The CDR3 has 14 amino acids. The ends were cut back, 7 bases at V and 5 bases at J, with 18 bases in the middle. The CDR3 nucleotides read TGTGCCAGCACCCTGAACCCGACGGACGACGAGCAGTACTTC. Residues: CASTLNPTDDEQYF. The full variable domain, in which reference TRBV11-2 and TRBJ2-7 provide the parts outside the CDR3, is EAGVAQSPRYKIIEKRQSVAFWCNPISGHATLYWYQQILGQGPKLLIQFQNNGVVDDSQLPKDRFSAERLKGVDSTLKIQPAKLEDSAVYLCASTLNPTDDEQYFGPGTRLTVT.

The V and J genes are TRBV6-1 and TRBJ1-2, with 9 bases identical to TRBD1. The germline V gene has CDR1 MNHNS and CDR2 SASEGT. This CDR3 is 15 amino acids long. Trimming at V came to 3 bases and at J to 7 bases, leaving 9 bases not matched to a gene. The CDR3 loop is CASSDMGQGSGGYTF. CDR3 in DNA: TGTGCCAGCAGTGATATGGGACAGGGATCCGGTGGCTACACCTTC.

V is TRBV30 and J is TRBJ1-1; 8 bases line up with TRBD1. The CDR3 covers 12 residues. Per the germline V gene, CDR1 is GTSNPN and CDR2 is SVGIG (reference sequence). V lost 8 bases to trimming and J lost 3 bases; unmatched junction nucleotides: 5. This CDR3 reads CAGGQDYTEAFF. Written as DNA, the CDR3 is TGTGCCGGGGGACAGGACTACACTGAAGCTTTCTTT.